These 8 T cell receptor beta chains originate from one sample sequenced in a study of cytomegalovirus exposure and HLA in healthy donors. The PCR was carried out with 60 Vbeta primers and 13 Jbeta primers. Sequencing was performed with immunoSEQ multiplex PCR; in TCRdb, only in-frame clones are kept and a portion is missing. The sample carries approximately 110,000 clones, 76% recorded once. Source material: PBMCs. The receptors originated from a woman in her forties or fifties in good health and CMV-seropositive.

The chain employs TRBV14 and TRBJ2-6; D is possibly TRBD2 (7 bases). In germline, CDR1 is SGHDN, CDR2 FVKESK. Deletions cut 3 bases from V and 4 bases from J, with 13 bases between. This CDR3 spans 16 amino acids. This chain's CDR3 is CASSQLGGVGANVLTF. For the CDR3, the DNA is TGTGCCAGCAGCCAGCTAGGGGGGGTAGGGGCCAACGTCCTGACTTTC.

The rearrangement links TRBV4-1 to TRBJ2-1; 8 bases align to TRBD2. The CDR3 extends over 18 amino acids. Germline V gives CDR1 MGHRA, CDR2 YSYEKL. J gave up 0 bases and V 0 bases, and 7 bases lay outside the gene matches. CDR3 coding DNA: TGCGCCAGCAGCCAAGATAACCTAGCGGGCACCTCCTACAATGAGCAGTTCTTC. It specifies CASSQDNLAGTSYNEQFF.

This sequence joins TRBV7-9 and TRBJ2-1; tentatively, D is TRBD1 (5 bases). The length of the CDR3 is 15 residues. Trimming removed 5 bases from V and 2 bases from J, with 13 bases in between. CDR1 is SEHNR and CDR2 is FQNEAQ in the germline V gene (reference sequence). The CDR3 nucleotides read TGTGCCAGCAGCGCCCGCAGGGTAGCCTACAATGAGCAGTTCTTC. This sequence encodes CASSARRVAYNEQFF.

V gene TRBV9 combines with J gene TRBJ2-3, with 8 bases lining up with TRBD1. CDR1 is SGDLS, CDR2 YYNGEE, per germline. This CDR3 region has 16 residues. J lost 2 bases, V lost 4 bases, and 9 bases had no gene match. CDR3 coding DNA: TGTGCCAGCAGCCTCATGGGGGACAGGAACACAGATACGCAGTATTTT. This translates into CASSLMGDRNTDTQYF.

In its sample, this clone is medium-sized. The chain has TRBV4-3 and TRBJ2-3; D gene ambiguous. Trimming cost V 0 bases and J 2 bases, with 6 bases left between them. There are 14 residues in the CDR3. The germline CDR1 and CDR2 sequences are LGHNA and YSLEER. The CDR3 DNA reads TGCGCCAGCAGCCAAGACAGATCCACAGATACGCAGTATTTT. Translated: CASSQDRSTDTQYF.

The genes are TRBV25-1 and TRBJ1-2; the match to TRBD1 covers 8 bases. Germline V gene sequence: CDR1 MGHDK, CDR2 SYGVNS. With V trimmed by 2 bases and J by 6 bases, 2 bases remained unmatched. CDR3 length: 13 amino acids. The DNA of the CDR3 is TGTGCCAGCAGTGAAAGACAGGGGAATGGCTACACCTTC. The encoded protein is CASSERQGNGYTF.

This clone was seen a few times. The chain uses TRBV1 and TRBJ2-4; the table gives TRBD1 as D, unverified against the DNA. TRBV1 is deemed a pseudogene. The CDR3 extends over 11 amino acids. DNA for the CDR3: TGCACCAGCGGACGACAGGACATTCAGTACTTC. It codes for CTSGRQDIQYF.

The chain is built from TRBV19 and TRBJ2-7; 8 bases align to TRBD2. The CDR3 is 15 residues long. CDR1 and CDR2 (germline): LNHDA, SQIVND (reference sequence). V was pared by 5 bases and J by 4 bases, with 10 bases of the junction left unmatched. The CDR3 DNA is TGTGCCAGTAGTCCCGCGGGACTAGTTTTTTACGAGCAGTACTTC. It specifies CASSPAGLVFYEQYF.